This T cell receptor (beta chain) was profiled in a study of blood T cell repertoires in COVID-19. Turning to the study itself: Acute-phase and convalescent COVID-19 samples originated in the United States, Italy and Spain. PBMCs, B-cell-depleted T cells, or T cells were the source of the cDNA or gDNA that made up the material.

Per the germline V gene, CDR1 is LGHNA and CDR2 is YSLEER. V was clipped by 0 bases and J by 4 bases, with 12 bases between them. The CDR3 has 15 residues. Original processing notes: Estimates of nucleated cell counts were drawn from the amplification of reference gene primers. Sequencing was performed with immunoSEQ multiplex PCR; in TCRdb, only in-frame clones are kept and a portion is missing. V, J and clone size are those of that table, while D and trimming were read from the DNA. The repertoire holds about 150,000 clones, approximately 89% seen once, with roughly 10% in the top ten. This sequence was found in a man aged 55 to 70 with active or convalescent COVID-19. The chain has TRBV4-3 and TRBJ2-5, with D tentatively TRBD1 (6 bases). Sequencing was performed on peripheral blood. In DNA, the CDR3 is TGCGCCAGCAGCCAAGATTTTCAGGGGAGAGAGACCCAGTACTTC. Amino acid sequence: CASSQDFQGRETQYF.